Sequencing of this TCR beta chain was carried out in a study of control samples from healthy donors and cancer patients. TCRdb's copy holds only in-frame clones and misses some; the assay was immunoSEQ multiplex PCR. The sample has roughly 88,000 clones, roughly 92% seen once. Germline CDR1 is SGHTA and CDR2 is FQGNSA. The V end lost 0 bases, the J end lost 0 bases, and 6 bases lay between the germline ends. The CDR3 is made up of 15 amino acids. This clonotype was obtained from a woman between 25 and 40 years old in good health. This sequence joins TRBV7-2 and TRBJ1-5; D not certain. Sample: blood. The CDR3 is CASSLAGYSNQPQHF. In nucleotides, the CDR3 is TGTGCCAGCAGCTTAGCCGGTTATAGCAATCAGCCCCAGCATTTT.